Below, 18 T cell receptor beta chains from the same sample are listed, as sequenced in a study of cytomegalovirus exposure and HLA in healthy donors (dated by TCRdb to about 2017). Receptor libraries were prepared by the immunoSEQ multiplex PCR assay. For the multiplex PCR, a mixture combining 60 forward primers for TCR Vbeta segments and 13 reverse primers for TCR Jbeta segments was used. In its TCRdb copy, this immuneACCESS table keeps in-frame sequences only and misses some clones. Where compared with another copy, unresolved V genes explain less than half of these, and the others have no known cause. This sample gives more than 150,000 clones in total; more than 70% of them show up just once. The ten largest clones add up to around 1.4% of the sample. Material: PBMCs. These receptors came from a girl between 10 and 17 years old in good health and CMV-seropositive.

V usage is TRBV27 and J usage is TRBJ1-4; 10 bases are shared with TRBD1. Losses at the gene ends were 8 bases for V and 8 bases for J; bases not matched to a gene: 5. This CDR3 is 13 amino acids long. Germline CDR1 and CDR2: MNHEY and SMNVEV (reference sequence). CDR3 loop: CASSGTGAEKLFF. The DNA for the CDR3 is TGTGCCAGCTCCGGGACAGGGGCGGAAAAACTGTTTTTT.

The CDR3, as DNA: TGTGCCAGCAGTTCTAGCGGGAGGGCCTTAGAGCAGTACTTC. Protein product: CASSSSGRALEQYF. The V gene is TRBV7-9, the J gene TRBJ2-7; TRBD2 agrees at 12 bases. Germline V lookup: CDR1 SEHNR, CDR2 FQNEAQ (reference sequence). CDR3 length: 14 amino acids. V lost 6 bases to trimming and J lost 7 bases; unmatched junction nucleotides: 7.

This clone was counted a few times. The CDR3, as DNA: TGCGCCAGCAGCCTAGAGAGTGGGGGCTACACCTTC. It yields the protein CASSLESGGYTF. The V and J genes are TRBV5-1 and TRBJ1-2; no firm D call. The CDR3 totals 12 residues. V was shortened by 4 bases and J by 8 bases, with 12 bases between the two germline ends. Germline assignment: CDR1 SGHRS and CDR2 YFSETQ.

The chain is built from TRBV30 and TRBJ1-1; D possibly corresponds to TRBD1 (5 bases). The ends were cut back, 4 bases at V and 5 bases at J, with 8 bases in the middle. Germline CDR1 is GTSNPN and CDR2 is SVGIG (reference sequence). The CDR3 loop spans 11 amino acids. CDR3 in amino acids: CAWKRGTEAFF. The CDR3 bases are TGTGCCTGGAAAAGGGGAACTGAAGCTTTCTTT.

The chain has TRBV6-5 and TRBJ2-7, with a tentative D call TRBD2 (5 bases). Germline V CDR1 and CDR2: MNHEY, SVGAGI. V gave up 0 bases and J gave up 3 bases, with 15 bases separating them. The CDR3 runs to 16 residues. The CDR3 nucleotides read TGTGCCAGCAGTTACTCGAAGTGGGGAGTTGGCTACGAGCAGTACTTC. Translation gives CASSYSKWGVGYEQYF.

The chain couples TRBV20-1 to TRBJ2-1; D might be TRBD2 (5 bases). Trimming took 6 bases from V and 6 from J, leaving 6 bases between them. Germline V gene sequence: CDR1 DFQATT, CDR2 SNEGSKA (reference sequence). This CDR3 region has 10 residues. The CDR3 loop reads CSALANEQFF. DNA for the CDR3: TGCAGTGCCCTAGCCAATGAGCAGTTCTTC.

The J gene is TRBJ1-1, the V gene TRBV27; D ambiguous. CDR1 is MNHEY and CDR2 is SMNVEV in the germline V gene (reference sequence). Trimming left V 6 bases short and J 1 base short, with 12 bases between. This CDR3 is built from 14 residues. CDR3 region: CASSPQFPNTEAFF. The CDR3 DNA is TGTGCCAGCAGCCCACAGTTTCCGAACACTGAAGCTTTCTTT.

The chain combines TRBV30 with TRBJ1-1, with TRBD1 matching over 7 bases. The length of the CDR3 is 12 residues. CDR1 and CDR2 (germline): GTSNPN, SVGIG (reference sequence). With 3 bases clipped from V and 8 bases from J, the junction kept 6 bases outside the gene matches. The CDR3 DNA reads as TGTGCCTGGAGCCAAGGACAGGCCGAAGCTTTCTTT. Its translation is CAWSQGQAEAFF. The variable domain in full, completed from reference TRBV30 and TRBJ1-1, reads SQTIHQWPATLVQPVGSPLSLECTVEGTSNPNLYWYRQAAGRGLQLLFYSVGIGQISSEVPQNLSASRPQDRQFILSSKKLLLSDSGFYLCAWSQGQAEAFFGQGTRLTVV.

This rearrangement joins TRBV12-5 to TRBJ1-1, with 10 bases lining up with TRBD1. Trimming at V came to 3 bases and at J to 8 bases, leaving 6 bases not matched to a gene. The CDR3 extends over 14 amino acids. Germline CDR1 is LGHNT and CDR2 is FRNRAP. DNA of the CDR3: TGTGCTAGTGGTTTTGGGACAGGGGTTACCGAAGCTTTCTTT. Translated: CASGFGTGVTEAFF. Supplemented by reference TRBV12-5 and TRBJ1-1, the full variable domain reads DARVTQTPRHKVTEMGQEVTMRCQPILGHNTVFWYRQTMMQGLELLAYFRNRAPLDDSGMPKDRFSAEMPDATLATLKIQPSEPRDSAVYFCASGFGTGVTEAFFGQGTRLTVV.

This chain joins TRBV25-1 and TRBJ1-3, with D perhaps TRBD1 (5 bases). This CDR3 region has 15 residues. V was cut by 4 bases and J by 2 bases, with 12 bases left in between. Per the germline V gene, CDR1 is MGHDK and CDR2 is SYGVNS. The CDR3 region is CASSATGGTGNTIYF. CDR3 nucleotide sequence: TGTGCCAGCAGTGCTACGGGGGGGACTGGAAACACCATATATTTT.

The CDR3 here is CASSGTGANYNEQFF. The CDR3 nucleotides read TGTGCCAGCAGTGGGACAGGGGCGAACTACAATGAGCAGTTCTTC. This chain joins TRBV6-5 and TRBJ2-1, with 10 bases fitting TRBD1. Germline CDR1 is MNHEY and CDR2 is SVGAGI. J was trimmed by 3 bases and V by 5 bases; bases with no gene match: 4. The CDR3 is 15 residues long.

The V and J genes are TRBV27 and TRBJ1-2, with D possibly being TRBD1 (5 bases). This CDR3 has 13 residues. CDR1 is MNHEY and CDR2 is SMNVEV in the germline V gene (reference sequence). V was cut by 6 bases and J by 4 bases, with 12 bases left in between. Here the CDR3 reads CASSRDLRYGYTF. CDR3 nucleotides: TGTGCCAGCAGCCGGGACTTGCGCTATGGCTACACCTTC.

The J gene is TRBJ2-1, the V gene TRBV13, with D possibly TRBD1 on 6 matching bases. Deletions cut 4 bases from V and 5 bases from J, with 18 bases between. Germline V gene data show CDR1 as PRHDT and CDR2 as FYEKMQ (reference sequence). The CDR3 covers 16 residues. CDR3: CASSSPDRNQNNEQFF. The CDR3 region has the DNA TGTGCCAGCAGCTCCCCAGACAGGAACCAGAACAATGAGCAGTTCTTC.

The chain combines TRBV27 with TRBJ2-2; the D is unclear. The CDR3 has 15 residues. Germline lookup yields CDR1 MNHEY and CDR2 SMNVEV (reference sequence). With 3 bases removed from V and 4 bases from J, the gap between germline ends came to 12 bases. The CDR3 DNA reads TGTGCCAGCAGTTTGTTGCGCGGAACCACCGGGGAGCTGTTTTTT. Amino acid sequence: CASSLLRGTTGELFF.

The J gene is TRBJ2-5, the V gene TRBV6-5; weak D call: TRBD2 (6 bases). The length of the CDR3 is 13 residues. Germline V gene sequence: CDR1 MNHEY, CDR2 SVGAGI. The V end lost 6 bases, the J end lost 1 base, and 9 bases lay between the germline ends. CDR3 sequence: CASSRLVQETQYF. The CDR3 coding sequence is TGTGCCAGCAGCAGACTAGTCCAAGAGACCCAGTACTTC.

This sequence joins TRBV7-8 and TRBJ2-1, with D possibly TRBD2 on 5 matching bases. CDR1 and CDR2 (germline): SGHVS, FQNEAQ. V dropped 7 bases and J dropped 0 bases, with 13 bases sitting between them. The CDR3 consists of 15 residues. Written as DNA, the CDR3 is TGTGCCAGCAAGTCAGGCGGGTACTCCTACAATGAGCAGTTCTTC. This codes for CASKSGGYSYNEQFF.

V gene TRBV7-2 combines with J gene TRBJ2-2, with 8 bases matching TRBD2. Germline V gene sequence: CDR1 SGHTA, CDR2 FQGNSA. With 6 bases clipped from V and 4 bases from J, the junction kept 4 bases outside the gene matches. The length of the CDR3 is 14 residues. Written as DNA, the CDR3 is TGTGCCAGCAGAACTAGCGGATCCACCGGGGAGCTGTTTTTT. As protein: CASRTSGSTGELFF.

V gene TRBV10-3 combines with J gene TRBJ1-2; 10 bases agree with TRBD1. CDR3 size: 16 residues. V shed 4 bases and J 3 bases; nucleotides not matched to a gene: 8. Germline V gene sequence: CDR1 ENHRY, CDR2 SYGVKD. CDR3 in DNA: TGTGCCATCAGTGGCGACAGGGGGCAGAGTGACTATGGCTACACCTTC. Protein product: CAISGDRGQSDYGYTF.